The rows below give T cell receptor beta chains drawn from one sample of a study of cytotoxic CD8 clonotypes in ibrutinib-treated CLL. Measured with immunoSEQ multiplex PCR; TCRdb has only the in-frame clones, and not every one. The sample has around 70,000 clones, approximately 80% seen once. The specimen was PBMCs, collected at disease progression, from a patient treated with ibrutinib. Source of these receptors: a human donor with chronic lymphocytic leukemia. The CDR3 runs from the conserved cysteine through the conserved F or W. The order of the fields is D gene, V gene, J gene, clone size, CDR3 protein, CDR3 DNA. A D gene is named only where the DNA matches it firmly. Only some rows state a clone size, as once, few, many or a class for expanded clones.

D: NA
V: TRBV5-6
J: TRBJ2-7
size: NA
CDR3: CASSSISEQYF
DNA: TGTGCCAGCAGTTCGATCAGCGAGCAGTACTTC

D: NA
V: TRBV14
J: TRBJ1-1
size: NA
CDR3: CASSHGRLANTEAFF
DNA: TGTGCCAGCAGCCACGGCCGGTTGGCGAACACTGAAGCTTTCTTT

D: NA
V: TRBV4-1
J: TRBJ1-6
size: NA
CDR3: CASSQVPVNSPLHF
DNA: TGCGCCAGCAGCCAAGTTCCAGTAAATTCACCCCTCCACTTT

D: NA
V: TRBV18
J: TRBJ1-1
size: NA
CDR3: CASSPLEGRHSNTEAFF
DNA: TGTGCCAGCTCACCACTCGAGGGGCGACATTCGAACACTGAAGCTTTCTTT

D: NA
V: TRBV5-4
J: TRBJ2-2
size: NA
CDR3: CASNLPGASTGELFF
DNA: TGTGCCAGCAACCTTCCGGGGGCTAGCACCGGGGAGCTGTTTTTT

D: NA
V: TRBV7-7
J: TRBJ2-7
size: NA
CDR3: CASSFSPAYEQYF
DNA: TGTGCCAGCAGCTTCTCTCCGGCTTACGAGCAGTACTTC

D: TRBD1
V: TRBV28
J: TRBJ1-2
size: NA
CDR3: CASSTSGTGVHGYTF
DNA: TGTGCCAGCAGCACCTCCGGGACAGGGGTCCATGGCTACACCTTC

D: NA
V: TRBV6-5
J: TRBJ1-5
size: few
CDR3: CASSYSYSNQPQHF
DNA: TGTGCCAGCAGTTACTCCTATAGCAATCAGCCCCAGCATTTT

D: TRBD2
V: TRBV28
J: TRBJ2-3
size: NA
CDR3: CASSLVAGRTDTQYF
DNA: TGTGCCAGCAGTTTAGTAGCGGGGCGCACAGATACGCAGTATTTT

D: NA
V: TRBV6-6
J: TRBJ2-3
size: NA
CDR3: CASRLTTSTDTQYF
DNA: TGTGCCAGCAGACTGACAACTAGCACAGATACGCAGTATTTT

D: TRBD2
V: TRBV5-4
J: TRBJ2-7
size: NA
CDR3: CASSTIRLAGTDEQYF
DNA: TGTGCCAGCAGCACGATAAGACTAGCGGGAACCGACGAGCAGTACTTC

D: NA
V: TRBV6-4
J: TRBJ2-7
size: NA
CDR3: CASSDSSYEQYF
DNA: TGTGCCAGCAGTGACTCCTCCTACGAGCAGTACTTC

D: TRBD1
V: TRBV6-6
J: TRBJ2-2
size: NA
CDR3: CASSPGTGVNTGELFF
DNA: TGTGCCAGCAGCCCGGGAACAGGGGTTAACACCGGGGAGCTGTTTTTT

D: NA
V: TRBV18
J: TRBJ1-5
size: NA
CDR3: CASSPTQDQPQHF
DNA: TGTGCCAGCTCACCTACCCAGGATCAGCCCCAGCATTTT

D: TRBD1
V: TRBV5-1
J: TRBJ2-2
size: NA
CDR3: CASSQDRVGGELFF
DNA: TGCGCCAGCAGCCAGGACAGGGTCGGCGGGGAGCTGTTTTTT

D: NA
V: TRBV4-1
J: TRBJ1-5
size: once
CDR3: CASSQDKGRVGGNQPQHF
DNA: TGCGCCAGCAGCCAAGATAAGGGGAGGGTTGGGGGCAATCAGCCCCAGCATTTT

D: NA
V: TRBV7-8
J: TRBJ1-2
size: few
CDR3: CASSSYRLGLQVTDYGYTF
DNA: TGTGCCAGCAGCTCGTATAGGCTGGGACTCCAAGTGACAGACTATGGCTACACCTTC

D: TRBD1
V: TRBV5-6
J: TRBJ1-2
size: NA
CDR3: CASSLFQGASYGYTF
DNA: TGTGCCAGCAGCTTATTTCAGGGGGCGAGCTATGGCTACACCTTC

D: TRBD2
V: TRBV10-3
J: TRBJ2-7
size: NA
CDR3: CAISSGTSGYEQYF
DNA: TGTGCCATCAGTTCCGGGACTAGCGGCTACGAGCAGTACTTC

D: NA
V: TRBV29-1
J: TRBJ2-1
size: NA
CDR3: CSVRQDPYNEQFF
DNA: TGCAGCGTTAGACAGGACCCCTACAATGAGCAGTTCTTC

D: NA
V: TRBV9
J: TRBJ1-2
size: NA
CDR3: CASSPRDFYGYTF
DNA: TGTGCCAGCAGCCCCCGGGACTTCTATGGCTACACCTTC

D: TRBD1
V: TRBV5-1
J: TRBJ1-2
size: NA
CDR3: CASRVSGTGIYGYTF
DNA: TGCGCCAGCAGGGTGTCCGGGACAGGGATCTATGGCTACACCTTC

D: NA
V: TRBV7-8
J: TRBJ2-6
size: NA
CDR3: CASSLGREGAGANVLTF
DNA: TGTGCCAGCAGCTTAGGGCGAGAAGGGGCTGGGGCCAACGTCCTGACTTTC

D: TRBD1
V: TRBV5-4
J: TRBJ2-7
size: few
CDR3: CASSFPGQYEQYF
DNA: TGTGCCAGCAGCTTTCCGGGACAGTACGAGCAGTACTTC

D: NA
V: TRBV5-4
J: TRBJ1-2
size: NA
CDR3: CASSLDSSHYGYTF
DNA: TGTGCCAGCAGCTTGGACAGTTCTCACTATGGCTACACCTTC

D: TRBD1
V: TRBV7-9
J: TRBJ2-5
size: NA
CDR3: CASSLGTGGPETQYF
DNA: TGTGCCAGCAGCTTAGGGACAGGGGGCCCAGAGACCCAGTACTTC

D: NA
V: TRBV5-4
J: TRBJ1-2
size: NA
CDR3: CASSLEYQPNYGYTF
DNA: TGTGCCAGCAGCTTGGAATATCAGCCAAACTATGGCTACACCTTC

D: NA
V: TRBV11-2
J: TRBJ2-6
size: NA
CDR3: CASSKIGEGGLGANVLTF
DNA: TGTGCCAGCAGTAAAATAGGAGAGGGCGGGCTCGGGGCCAACGTCCTGACTTTC

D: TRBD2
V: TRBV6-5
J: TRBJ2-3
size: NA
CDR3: CASSYLSGRSDTQYF
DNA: TGTGCCAGCAGTTACCTTAGCGGGCGATCAGATACGCAGTATTTT

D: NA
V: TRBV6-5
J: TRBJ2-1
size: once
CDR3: CASRLRTSYNEQFF
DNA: TGTGCCAGCAGGTTGCGCACCTCCTACAATGAGCAGTTCTTC

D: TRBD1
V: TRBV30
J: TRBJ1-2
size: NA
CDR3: CAWRPSTGWWYGYTF
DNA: TGTGCCTGGAGACCCTCGACAGGGTGGTGGTATGGCTACACCTTC

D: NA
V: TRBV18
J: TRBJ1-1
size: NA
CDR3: CASSGAVNTEAFF
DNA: TGTGCCAGCTCAGGAGCAGTGAACACTGAAGCTTTCTTT

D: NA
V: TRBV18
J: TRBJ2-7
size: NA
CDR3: CASSPRAGEQYF
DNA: TGTGCCAGCTCACCAAGAGCAGGGGAGCAGTACTTC

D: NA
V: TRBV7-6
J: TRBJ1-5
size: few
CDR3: CASSPRGGYQPQHF
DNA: TGTGCCAGCAGCCCCCGCGGGGGCTATCAGCCCCAGCATTTT